The TCR beta chain described here comes from a study of T cell responses to AZD1222 COVID-19 vaccine. Assay: immunoSEQ multiplex PCR; the TCRdb copy retains only in-frame clones and omits some. This table has about 130,000 clones, roughly 90% appearing once. The CDR3 is 14 residues long. Germline V gives CDR1 LGHNA, CDR2 YNFKEQ. Trimming shortened V by 4 bases and J by 1 base, and 10 bases separated the two germline ends. This clone was counted a single time. This same CDR3 is encoded by further DNA sequences in the sample. V usage is TRBV4-2 and J usage is TRBJ1-1; D call uncertain. The source is an adult who received the AZD1222 COVID-19 vaccine. The material sequenced was peripheral blood, taken 28 days after the second AZD1222 dose. The CDR3 sequence: CASSPRTANTEAFF. The CDR3 DNA reads TGTGCCAGCAGCCCGAGGACCGCGAACACTGAAGCTTTCTTT.